Given below is one TCR beta chain in context. The CDR3 has 17 amino acids. The J segment lost 0 bases and the V segment lost 2 bases, leaving 5 bases of the junction unmatched. Germline V gives CDR1 SGHRS, CDR2 YFSETQ. This specimen belongs to a study of blood T cell repertoires in COVID-19. Only in-frame clones appear in the TCRdb table, and some are missing; sequencing was by immunoSEQ multiplex PCR. Of about 160,000 clones detected, around 82% appear once; the ten largest clones hold 13% to 15%. The material sequenced was peripheral blood. This TCR came from a man aged 18 to 29 with active or convalescent COVID-19. V gene TRBV5-1 combines with J gene TRBJ2-7, with 13 bases matching TRBD2. This CDR3 is CASSFTGTSGTSYEQYF. In DNA form, the CDR3 reads TGCGCCAGCAGCTTCACCGGGACTAGCGGGACCTCCTACGAGCAGTACTTC.